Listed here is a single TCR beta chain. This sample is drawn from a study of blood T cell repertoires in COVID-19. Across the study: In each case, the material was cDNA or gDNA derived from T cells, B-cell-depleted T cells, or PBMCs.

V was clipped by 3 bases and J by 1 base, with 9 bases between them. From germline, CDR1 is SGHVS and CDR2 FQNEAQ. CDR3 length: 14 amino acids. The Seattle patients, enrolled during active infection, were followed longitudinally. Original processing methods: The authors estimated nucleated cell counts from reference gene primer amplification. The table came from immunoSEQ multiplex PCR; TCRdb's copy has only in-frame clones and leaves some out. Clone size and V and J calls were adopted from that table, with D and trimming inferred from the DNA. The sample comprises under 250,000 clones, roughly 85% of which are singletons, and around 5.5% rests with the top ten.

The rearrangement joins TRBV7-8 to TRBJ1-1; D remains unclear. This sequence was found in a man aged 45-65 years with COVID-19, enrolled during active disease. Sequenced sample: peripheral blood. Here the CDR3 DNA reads TGTGCCAGCAGCTTTGGTCAGGCGAACACTGAAGCTTTCTTT. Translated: CASSFGQANTEAFF.